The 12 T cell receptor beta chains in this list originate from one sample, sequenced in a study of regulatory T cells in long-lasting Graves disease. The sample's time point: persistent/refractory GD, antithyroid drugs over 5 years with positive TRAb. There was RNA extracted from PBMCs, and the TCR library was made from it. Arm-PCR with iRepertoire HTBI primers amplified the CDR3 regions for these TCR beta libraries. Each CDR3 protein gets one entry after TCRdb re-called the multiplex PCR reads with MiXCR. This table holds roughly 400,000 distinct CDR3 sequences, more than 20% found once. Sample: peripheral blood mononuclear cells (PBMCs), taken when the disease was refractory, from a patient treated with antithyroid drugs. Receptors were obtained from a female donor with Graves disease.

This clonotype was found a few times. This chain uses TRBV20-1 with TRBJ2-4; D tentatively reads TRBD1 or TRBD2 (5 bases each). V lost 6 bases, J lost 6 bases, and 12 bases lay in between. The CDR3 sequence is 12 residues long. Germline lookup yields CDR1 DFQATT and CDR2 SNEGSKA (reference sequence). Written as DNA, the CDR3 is TGCAGTGCCAGGGACCCAACAAACATTCAGTACTTC. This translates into CSARDPTNIQYF.

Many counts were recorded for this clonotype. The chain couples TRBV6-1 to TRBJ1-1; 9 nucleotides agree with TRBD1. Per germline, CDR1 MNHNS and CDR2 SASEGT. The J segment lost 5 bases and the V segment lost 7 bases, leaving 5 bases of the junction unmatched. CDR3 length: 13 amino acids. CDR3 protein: CASKGTGTTEAFF. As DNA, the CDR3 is TGTGCCAGCAAAGGGACAGGGACGACTGAAGCTTTCTTT.

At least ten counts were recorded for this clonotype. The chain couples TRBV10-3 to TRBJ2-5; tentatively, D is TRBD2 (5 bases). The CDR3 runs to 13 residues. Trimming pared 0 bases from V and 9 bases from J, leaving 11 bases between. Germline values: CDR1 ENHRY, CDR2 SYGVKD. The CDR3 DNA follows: TGTGCCATCAGTGAGTCTGGAGGATGGGCCCAGTACTTC. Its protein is CAISESGGWAQYF.

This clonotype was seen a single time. In DNA form, the CDR3 reads TGTGCCAGCAGTCCCACAGGGGGCTTCGGGGAGCTGTTTTTT. This translates into CASSPTGGFGELFF. The rearrangement uses TRBV27 and TRBJ2-2; 9 bases map to TRBD1. V gave up 5 bases and J gave up 7 bases; unmatched junction bases: 5. The V gene's germline CDR1 is MNHEY and CDR2 SMNVEV (reference sequence). The CDR3 is 14 residues long.

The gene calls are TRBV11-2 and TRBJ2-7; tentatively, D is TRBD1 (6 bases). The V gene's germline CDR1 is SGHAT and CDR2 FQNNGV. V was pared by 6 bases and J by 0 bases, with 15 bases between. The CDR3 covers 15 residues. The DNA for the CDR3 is TGTGCCAGCAGGAAAAGAGGACAGAGCTCCTACGAGCAGTACTTC. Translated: CASRKRGQSSYEQYF.

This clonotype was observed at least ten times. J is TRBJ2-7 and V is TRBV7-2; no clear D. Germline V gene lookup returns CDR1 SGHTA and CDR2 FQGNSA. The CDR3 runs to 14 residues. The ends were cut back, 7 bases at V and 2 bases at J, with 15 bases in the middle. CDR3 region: CASTSGVNAYEQYF. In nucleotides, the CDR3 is TGTGCCAGCACCTCCGGAGTGAATGCCTACGAGCAGTACTTC.

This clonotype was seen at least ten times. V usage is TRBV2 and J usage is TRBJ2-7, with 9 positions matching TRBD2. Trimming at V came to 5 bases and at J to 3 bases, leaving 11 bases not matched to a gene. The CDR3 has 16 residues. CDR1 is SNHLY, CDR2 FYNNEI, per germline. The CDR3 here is CASSPGRLAGIYEQYF. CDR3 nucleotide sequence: TGTGCCAGCAGTCCCGGACGGCTAGCGGGAATCTACGAGCAGTACTTC.

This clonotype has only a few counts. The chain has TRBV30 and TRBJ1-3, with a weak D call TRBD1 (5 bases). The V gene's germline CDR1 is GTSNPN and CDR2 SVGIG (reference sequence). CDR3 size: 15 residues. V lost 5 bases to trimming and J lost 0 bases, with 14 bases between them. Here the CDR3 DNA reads TGTGCCTGGGGAATCGGGACCATCTCTGGAAACACCATATATTTT. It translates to CAWGIGTISGNTIYF.

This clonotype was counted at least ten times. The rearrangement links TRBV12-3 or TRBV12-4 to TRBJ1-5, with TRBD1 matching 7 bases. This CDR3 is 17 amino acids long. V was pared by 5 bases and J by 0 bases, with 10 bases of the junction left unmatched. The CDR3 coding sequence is TGTGCCAGCAGTCGACAGGGCGCGGGCTATAGCAATCAGCCCCAGCATTTT. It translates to CASSRQGAGYSNQPQHF.

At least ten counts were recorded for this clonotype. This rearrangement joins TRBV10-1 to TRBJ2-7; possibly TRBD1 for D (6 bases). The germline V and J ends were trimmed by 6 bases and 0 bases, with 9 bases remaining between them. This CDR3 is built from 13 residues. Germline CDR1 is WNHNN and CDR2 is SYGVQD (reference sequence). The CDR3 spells CASSRQDSYEQYF. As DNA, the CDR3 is TGCGCCAGCAGCCGACAGGACTCCTACGAGCAGTACTTC.

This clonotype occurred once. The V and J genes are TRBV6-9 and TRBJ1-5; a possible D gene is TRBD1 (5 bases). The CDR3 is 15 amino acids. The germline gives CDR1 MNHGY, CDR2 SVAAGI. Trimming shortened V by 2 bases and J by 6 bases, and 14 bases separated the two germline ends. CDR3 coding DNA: TGTGCCAGCAGTTATCAGGGCTCGATTTCTCAGCCCCAGCATTTT. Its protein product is CASSYQGSISQPQHF.

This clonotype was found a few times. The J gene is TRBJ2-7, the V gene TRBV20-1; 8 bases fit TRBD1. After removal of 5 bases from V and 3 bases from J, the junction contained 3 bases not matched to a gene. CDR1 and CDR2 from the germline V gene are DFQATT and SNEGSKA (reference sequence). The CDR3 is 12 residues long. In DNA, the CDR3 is TGCAGTGCTGACAGGGGTTTCTACGAGCAGTACTTC. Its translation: CSADRGFYEQYF.